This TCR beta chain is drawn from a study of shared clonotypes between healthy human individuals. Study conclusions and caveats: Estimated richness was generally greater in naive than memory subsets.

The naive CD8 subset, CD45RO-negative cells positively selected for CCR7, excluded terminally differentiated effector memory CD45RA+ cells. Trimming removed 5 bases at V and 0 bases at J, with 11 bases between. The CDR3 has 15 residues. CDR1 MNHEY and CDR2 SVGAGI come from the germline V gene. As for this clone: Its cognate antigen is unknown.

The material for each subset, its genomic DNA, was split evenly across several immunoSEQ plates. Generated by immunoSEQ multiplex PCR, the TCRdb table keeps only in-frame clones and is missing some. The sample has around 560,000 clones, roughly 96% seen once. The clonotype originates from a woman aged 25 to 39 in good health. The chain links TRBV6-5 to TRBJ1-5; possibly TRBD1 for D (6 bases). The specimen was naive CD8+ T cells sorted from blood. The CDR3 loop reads CASSGHRVSNQPQHF. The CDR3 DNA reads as TGTGCCAGCAGTGGCCACAGGGTTAGCAATCAGCCCCAGCATTTT.